This TCR beta chain is drawn from a study of control samples from healthy donors and cancer patients. This table comes from immunoSEQ multiplex PCR, and its TCRdb copy is limited to in-frame clones, with some not included. The table shows about 140,000 clones, with 75% to 95% occurring only once. The CDR3 runs to 15 residues. Sequencing was done on a sample of blood. The chain joins TRBV21-1 to TRBJ1-2; the table's D call, TRBD1, has no DNA check behind it. TRBV21-1 is designated a pseudogene. The receptor's source is a man aged 18 to 29 in good health. CDR3 bases: TGTGCCAGCAGCTCCGTCTCGGACAGTCCCTATGGCTACACCTTC. Encoded protein: CASSSVSDSPYGYTF.